The 32 T cell receptor beta chains listed next were all sequenced from one sample in a study of T cell repertoires in cytomegalovirus infection (dated by TCRdb to 2018 to 2020). Sequencing took place on an Illumina HiSeq 1500. TCRdb handled the public reads itself, with Q25 trimming in fastp and clone calling in MiXCR, and kept productive beta chains. Each entry merges the rows of one CDR3 protein and shows their most common DNA and genes. Present in this sample are around 770,000 distinct CDR3 sequences, almost 30% of which were seen just once. Of the sample, over 10% falls within the top ten clones. This sample's treatment or condition label indicates: in vitro stimulation with specific CMV peptide epitopes to enrich CMV-specific T cells. No antigen has been assigned to these receptors. The starting material was cultured CD8+ T cells from PBMCs, obtained from culture after CMV antigen stimulation. The receptors stem from a human donor in good health (CMV status not recorded). Some clones in this sample may be carry-over from other donors' samples.

The genes are TRBV20-1 and TRBJ2-7; D is unresolved. Trimming removed 1 base at V and 3 bases at J, with 13 bases between. The germline gives CDR1 DFQATT, CDR2 SNEGSKA (reference sequence). The CDR3 runs to 14 residues. CDR3 sequence (DNA): TGCAGTGCTAGAGGCCCCCGGCTAGGCTACGAGCAGTACGTC. Amino acids: CSARGPRLGYEQYV.

This clonotype has a handful of counts. This chain uses TRBV12-3 or TRBV12-4 with TRBJ2-2, with D possibly being TRBD1 (6 bases). The CDR3 is made up of 16 amino acids. Trimming took off 6 bases at V and 3 bases at J, with 17 bases between the two ends. CDR3 in amino acids: CASSPFDRFYTGELFF. The CDR3, as DNA: TGTGCCAGCAGCCCATTTGACAGGTTCTACACCGGGGAGCTGTTTTTT.

The V gene is TRBV27, the J gene TRBJ2-1; 11 bases match TRBD2. Germline-derived CDR1 and CDR2 are MNHEY and SMNVEV (reference sequence). This CDR3 has 16 amino acids. J was trimmed by 8 bases and V by 4 bases; bases with no gene match: 10. The CDR3 here is CASSSPASGGFDEQFF. In nucleotides, the CDR3 is TGTGCCAGCAGTTCCCCCGCTAGCGGGGGGTTTGATGAGCAGTTCTTC.

J is TRBJ2-1 and V is TRBV24-1, with TRBD1 matching 10 bases. This CDR3 is 15 amino acids long. Germline assignment: CDR1 KGHDR and CDR2 SFDVKD. Losses at the gene ends were 4 bases for V and 5 bases for J; bases not matched to a gene: 4. For the CDR3, the DNA is TGTGCCACCAGTGACCCGGGACAGGGGAACAATGAGCAGTTCTTC. This gives the protein CATSDPGQGNNEQFF.

This clonotype was found a few times. CDR3 protein: CASSQEETLAGYQETQYF. CDR3 sequence (DNA): TGCGCCAGCAGCCAAGAGGAGACTCTAGCGGGGTACCAAGAGACCCAGTACTTC. The chain recombines TRBV4-1 with TRBJ2-5; the match to TRBD2 covers 9 bases. This CDR3 has 18 amino acids. Germline V lookup: CDR1 MGHRA, CDR2 YSYEKL. V was clipped by 0 bases and J by 0 bases; unmatched bases: 8.

This clonotype has more than one count but fewer than ten. The V gene is TRBV7-9, the J gene TRBJ2-1, with 8 bases that match TRBD1. Germline values: CDR1 SEHNR, CDR2 FQNEAQ (reference sequence). The length of the CDR3 is 16 residues. The V segment lost 2 bases and the J segment 1 base; nucleotides outside the gene matches: 4. The CDR3 reads CASSLSDRGSYNEQFF. The CDR3 nucleotides read TGTGCCAGCAGCTTATCAGACAGGGGATCCTACAATGAGCAGTTCTTC.

The table lists this clonotype with a few counts. The chain links TRBV20-1 to TRBJ2-1; no firm D call. Germline CDR1 reads DFQATT; CDR2 reads SNEGSKA (reference sequence). V was clipped by 0 bases and J by 7 bases, with 25 bases between them. The CDR3 runs 18 residues. The CDR3 nucleotides read TGCAGTGCTAGAGATCTCATGTGGGCCACCGGGCCCCATAATGAGCAGTTCTTC. It specifies CSARDLMWATGPHNEQFF.

This clonotype has more than one count but fewer than ten. V is TRBV12-3 or TRBV12-4 and J is TRBJ2-3, with 8 bases identical to TRBD2. The CDR3 contains 15 residues. V was pared by 5 bases and J by 6 bases, with 10 bases of the junction left unmatched. CDR3 sequence reads: CASSETSALEDTQYF. The CDR3 DNA follows: TGTGCCAGCAGTGAGACTAGCGCCCTTGAGGATACGCAGTATTTT.

This clonotype showed up just a few times. The gene calls are TRBV12-3 or TRBV12-4 and TRBJ2-3; D might be TRBD1 (5 bases). The CDR3 length is 14 residues. Trimming took 4 bases from V and 2 from J, leaving 10 bases between them. The CDR3 spells CASSWGGITDTQYF. Here the CDR3 DNA reads TGTGCCAGCAGTTGGGGCGGCATCACAGATACGCAGTATTTT.

This clonotype was recorded many times. The chain joins TRBV7-2 to TRBJ2-1; tentative D call: TRBD2 (6 bases). Germline V gene data show CDR1 as SGHTA and CDR2 as FQGNSA. The CDR3 is made up of 14 amino acids. The germline V and J ends were trimmed by 2 bases and 7 bases, with 12 bases remaining between them. CDR3 amino acids: CASSLLARGNEQFF. The CDR3 DNA reads as TGTGCCAGCAGCTTACTAGCGAGAGGGAATGAGCAGTTCTTC.

The rearrangement links TRBV24-1 to TRBJ2-1; 12 bases fit TRBD1. Losses at the gene ends were 5 bases for V and 7 bases for J; bases not matched to a gene: 8. CDR1 is KGHDR, CDR2 SFDVKD, per germline. The CDR3 sequence is 16 residues long. This chain's CDR3 is CATSGRGDRGQNEQFF. The CDR3 region has the DNA TGTGCCACCAGTGGCCGCGGGGACAGGGGGCAGAATGAGCAGTTCTTC.

In this sample, this clonotype turned up many times. V and J are TRBV7-8 and TRBJ2-7, with D perhaps being TRBD1 or TRBD2 (5 bases each). The CDR3 totals 14 residues. Trimming took off 5 bases at V and 4 bases at J, with 15 bases between the two ends. In germline, CDR1 is SGHVS, CDR2 FQNEAQ. The CDR3 loop reads CASSPGPRSYEQYV. CDR3 nucleotides: TGTGCCAGCAGCCCGGGACCGAGATCGTACGAGCAGTACGTC.

This clonotype was counted a few times. The chain uses TRBV7-9 and TRBJ2-7, with TRBD2 identical over 8 bases. J lost 5 bases, V lost 5 bases, and 8 bases had no gene match. From germline, CDR1 is SEHNR and CDR2 FQNEAQ (reference sequence). This CDR3 has 14 amino acids. The CDR3 here is CASSLDGRENEQYV. In DNA, the CDR3 is TGTGCCAGCAGCCTAGACGGGAGGGAAAACGAGCAGTACGTC.

This clonotype turned up a few times. The CDR3 sequence is CASSQVGQLYEQYF. CDR3 nucleotides: TGCGCCAGCAGCCAAGTGGGACAGTTGTACGAGCAGTACTTC. The V and J genes are TRBV4-1 and TRBJ2-7; TRBD1 agrees at 7 bases. CDR3 length: 14 amino acids. V lost 1 base, J lost 4 bases, and 4 bases stayed unmatched. Germline V lookup: CDR1 MGHRA, CDR2 YSYEKL.

This chain joins TRBV6-1 and TRBJ2-3, with 8 bases aligning to TRBD1. Per the germline V gene, CDR1 is MNHNS and CDR2 is SASEGT. This CDR3 contains 16 residues. Germline trimming cut 3 bases from V and 0 bases from J; bases unmatched to any gene: 5. This CDR3 reads CASSEGQVLSTDTQYF. CDR3 in DNA: TGTGCCAGCAGTGAGGGACAGGTTCTGAGCACAGATACGCAGTATTTT.

The CDR3 sequence: CASSFPVGERRTEAFF. DNA for the CDR3: TGTGCCAGCAGCTTCCCCGTAGGGGAACGGCGAACTGAAGCTTTCTTT. This rearrangement joins TRBV7-9 to TRBJ1-1, with a tentative D call TRBD1 (5 bases). Germline CDR1 is SEHNR and CDR2 is FQNEAQ (reference sequence). The CDR3 runs 16 residues. V lost 3 bases to trimming and J lost 5 bases, with 19 bases between them.

This clonotype was recorded a few times. The gene calls are TRBV7-3 and TRBJ2-1, with D perhaps TRBD2 (6 bases). Germline CDR1 is SGHTA and CDR2 is FQGTGA. The CDR3 runs 15 residues. Trimming shortened V by 4 bases and J by 6 bases, and 16 bases separated the two germline ends. The CDR3 protein is CASSSSGGSFNEQFF. The CDR3 coding sequence is TGTGCCAGCAGCTCCTCCGGGGGATCGTTCAATGAGCAGTTCTTC.

The gene calls are TRBV19 and TRBJ2-5; 11 bases match TRBD1. V shed 5 bases, J shed 7 bases, and the junction held 12 bases outside the gene matches. The germline CDR1 and CDR2 sequences are LNHDA and SQIVND (reference sequence). The CDR3 sequence is 16 residues long. The CDR3 nucleotides are TGTGCCAGTAGTGCCCGAGGACAGGGGGCACAGGGGACCCAGTACTTC. Translated, it gives CASSARGQGAQGTQYF. Full variable domain (missing parts from reference TRBV19 and TRBJ2-5): DGGITQSPKYLFRKEGQNVTLSCEQNLNHDAMYWYRQDPGQGLRLIYYSQIVNDFQKGDIAEGYSVSREKKESFPLTVTSAQKNPTAFYLCASSARGQGAQGTQYFGPGTRLLVL.

The chain employs TRBV6-5 and TRBJ2-3; 8 nucleotides align to TRBD2. The CDR3 consists of 16 residues. Trimming took 7 bases from V and 4 from J; bases not matched to a gene: 13. The germline V gene encodes CDR1 MNHEY and CDR2 SVGAGI. The CDR3 here is CASNLPSGGAADTQYF. In nucleotides, the CDR3 is TGTGCCAGCAATCTCCCATCCGGGGGGGCAGCAGATACGCAGTATTTT.

This clonotype came up many times. The chain is built from TRBV10-1 and TRBJ2-2, with no clear D. The CDR3 has 16 amino acids. Trimming took off 4 bases at V and 5 bases at J, with 17 bases between the two ends. Germline values: CDR1 WNHNN, CDR2 SYGVQD (reference sequence). CDR3 sequence (DNA): TGCGCCAGCAGTGTCGTGACCCGGCGAGGAACCGGGGAGCTGTTTTTT. It is translated as CASSVVTRRGTGELFF.

The V gene is TRBV10-2, the J gene TRBJ2-7; D is ambiguous. CDR3 length: 15 residues. Looked up from germline, CDR1 is WSHSY and CDR2 is SAAADI. The V and J ends lost 0 bases and 3 bases respectively, with 12 bases between them. For the CDR3, the DNA is TGCGCCAGCAGTGAGTCGATGTCAACAAACTACGAGCAGTACTTC. Amino acid sequence: CASSESMSTNYEQYF.

The chain employs TRBV10-3 and TRBJ2-2; D call uncertain. Trimming took off 9 bases at V and 4 bases at J, with 9 bases between the two ends. Germline loops: CDR1 ENHRY, CDR2 SYGVKD. This CDR3 is 12 amino acids long. CDR3 region: CAILGGTGELFF. The CDR3 nucleotides are TGTGCCATTCTCGGTGGCACCGGGGAGCTGTTTTTT.

The V gene is TRBV7-9, the J gene TRBJ2-3; 11 positions agree with TRBD2. CDR1 and CDR2 from the germline V gene are SEHNR and FQNEAQ (reference sequence). CDR3 length equals 16 residues. J gave up 6 bases and V 6 bases, and 11 bases lay outside the gene matches. In nucleotides, the CDR3 is TGTGCCAGCAGTCGGACTAGCGGGCTAGCTTTTGATACGCAGTATTTT. It specifies CASSRTSGLAFDTQYF.

The J gene is TRBJ1-1, the V gene TRBV5-4, with D possibly matching TRBD1 (5 bases). Trimming pared 3 bases from V and 5 bases from J, leaving 11 bases between. Germline V lookup: CDR1 SGHNT, CDR2 YYREEE (reference sequence). This CDR3 is built from 13 residues. For the CDR3, the DNA is TGTGCCAGCAGCTGGGGCATAGGGACTGAAGCTTTCTTT. Amino acids: CASSWGIGTEAFF.

At least ten counts were recorded for this clonotype. The rearrangement joins TRBV12-3 or TRBV12-4 to TRBJ2-3; the D call may be TRBD1 or TRBD2 (5 bases each). The CDR3 runs to 15 residues. Trimming shortened V by 7 bases and J by 4 bases, and 18 bases separated the two germline ends. CDR3 residues: CASTDGTGWADTQYF. CDR3 nucleotide sequence: TGTGCCAGCACCGACGGGACGGGTTGGGCAGATACGCAGTATTTT.

The chain links TRBV6-2 or TRBV6-3 to TRBJ1-1, with a possible D match to TRBD1 (6 bases). The CDR3 is 11 residues long. Germline-derived CDR1 and CDR2 are MNHEY and SVGEGT. Trimming stripped 2 bases from V and 10 bases from J, with 8 bases between. CDR3 DNA sequence: TGTGCCAGCAGTTACCCCAGGGGAGCTTTCTTT. Amino acids: CASSYPRGAFF.

This clonotype was found many times. This sequence joins TRBV27 and TRBJ2-5, with D unresolved. Germline CDR1 is MNHEY and CDR2 is SMNVEV (reference sequence). The CDR3 length is 13 residues. V was shortened by 6 bases and J by 5 bases, with 13 bases between the two germline ends. Here the CDR3 reads CASRWLSGETQYF. CDR3 DNA sequence: TGTGCCAGCAGATGGCTGAGTGGGGAGACCCAGTACTTC.

The chain recombines TRBV19 with TRBJ1-1; tentative D call: TRBD1 (5 bases). The CDR3 has 14 amino acids. CDR1 is LNHDA and CDR2 is SQIVND in the germline V gene (reference sequence). V lost 2 bases, J lost 8 bases, and 15 bases lay in between. DNA for the CDR3: TGTGCCAGTAGTATATATCTGGGGACGGACGAAGCTTTCTTT. Protein: CASSIYLGTDEAFF.

The V call is TRBV11-2, the J call TRBJ2-1; D gene unclear. This CDR3 is 16 amino acids long. Germline assignment: CDR1 SGHAT and CDR2 FQNNGV. V lost 1 base to trimming and J lost 0 bases, with 10 bases between them. The CDR3 nucleotides read TGTGCCAGCAGCTTAGGCCCCACGGTCTCCTACAATGAGCAGTTCTTC. Encoded protein: CASSLGPTVSYNEQFF.

The rearrangement uses TRBV7-9 and TRBJ2-1; possible D gene TRBD2, 6 bases. This CDR3 is built from 15 residues. The ends were cut back, 3 bases at V and 9 bases at J, with 18 bases in the middle. The germline gives CDR1 SEHNR, CDR2 FQNEAQ (reference sequence). The DNA of the CDR3 is TGTGCCAGCAGCTTTTCGGGCAGGGAGGCCGTTGAGCAGTTCTTC. Protein: CASSFSGREAVEQFF.

This clonotype was recorded a few times. This rearrangement joins TRBV7-9 to TRBJ1-4; TRBD1 might be the D (5 bases). Germline loops: CDR1 SEHNR, CDR2 FQNEAQ (reference sequence). This CDR3 spans 13 amino acids. V lost 7 bases, J lost 6 bases, and 12 bases lay in between. The CDR3 loop reads CASTRGEDEKLFF. The CDR3 nucleotides are TGTGCCAGCACTCGAGGGGAGGATGAAAAACTGTTTTTT.

The rearrangement uses TRBV24-1 and TRBJ1-1, with a weak D call TRBD1 (5 bases). This CDR3 is 12 amino acids long. Germline CDR1 KGHDR, CDR2 SFDVKD. Trimming left V 4 bases short and J 11 bases short, with 13 bases between. DNA of the CDR3: TGTGCCACCAGTGACCTCGGGACGGATGCTTTCTTT. As protein: CATSDLGTDAFF.